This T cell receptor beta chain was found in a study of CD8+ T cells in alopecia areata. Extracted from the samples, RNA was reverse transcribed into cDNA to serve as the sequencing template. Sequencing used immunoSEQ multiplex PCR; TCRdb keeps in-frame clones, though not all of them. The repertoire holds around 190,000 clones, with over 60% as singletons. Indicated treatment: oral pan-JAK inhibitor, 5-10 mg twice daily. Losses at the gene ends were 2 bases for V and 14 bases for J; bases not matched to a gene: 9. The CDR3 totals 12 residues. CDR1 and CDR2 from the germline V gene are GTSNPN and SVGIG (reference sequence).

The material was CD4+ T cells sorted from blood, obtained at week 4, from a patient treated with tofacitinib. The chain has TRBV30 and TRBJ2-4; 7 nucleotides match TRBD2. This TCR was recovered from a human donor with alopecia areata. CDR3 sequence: CAWSLTGTIKYF. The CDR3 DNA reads TGTGCCTGGAGTCTAACCGGGACTATAAAGTACTTC.